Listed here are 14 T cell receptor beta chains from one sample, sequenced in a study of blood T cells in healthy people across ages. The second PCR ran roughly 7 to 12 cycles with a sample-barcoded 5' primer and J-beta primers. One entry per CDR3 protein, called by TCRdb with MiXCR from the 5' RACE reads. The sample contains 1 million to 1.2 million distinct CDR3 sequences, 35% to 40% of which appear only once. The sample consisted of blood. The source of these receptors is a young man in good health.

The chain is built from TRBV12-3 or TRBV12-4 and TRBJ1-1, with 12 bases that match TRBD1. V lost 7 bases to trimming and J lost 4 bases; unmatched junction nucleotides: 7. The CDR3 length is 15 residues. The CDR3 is CASNRDRGLGTEAFF. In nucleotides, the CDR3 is TGTGCCAGCAACCGGGACAGGGGGCTTGGCACTGAAGCTTTCTTT.

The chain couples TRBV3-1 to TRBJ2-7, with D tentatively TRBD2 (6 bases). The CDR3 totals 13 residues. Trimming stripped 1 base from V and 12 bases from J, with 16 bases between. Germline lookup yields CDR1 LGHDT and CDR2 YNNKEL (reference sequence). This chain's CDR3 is CASSQVPGLLAYF. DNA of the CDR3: TGTGCCAGCAGCCAAGTACCGGGACTTCTAGCGTACTTC.

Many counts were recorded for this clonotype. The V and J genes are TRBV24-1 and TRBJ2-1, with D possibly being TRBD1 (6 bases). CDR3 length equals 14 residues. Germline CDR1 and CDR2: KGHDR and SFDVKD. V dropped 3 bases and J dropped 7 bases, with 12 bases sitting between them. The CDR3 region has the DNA TGTGCCACCAGTGATGGGGCAGGGACAAATGAGCAGTTCTTC. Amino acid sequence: CATSDGAGTNEQFF.

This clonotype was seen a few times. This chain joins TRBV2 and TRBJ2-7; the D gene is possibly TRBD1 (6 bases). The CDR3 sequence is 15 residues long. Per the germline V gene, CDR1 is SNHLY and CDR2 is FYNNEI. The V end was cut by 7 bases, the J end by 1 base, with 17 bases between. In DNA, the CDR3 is TGTGCCAGCATCGAGGGCAGGGGAGCGTCCTACGAGCAGTACTTC. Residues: CASIEGRGASYEQYF.

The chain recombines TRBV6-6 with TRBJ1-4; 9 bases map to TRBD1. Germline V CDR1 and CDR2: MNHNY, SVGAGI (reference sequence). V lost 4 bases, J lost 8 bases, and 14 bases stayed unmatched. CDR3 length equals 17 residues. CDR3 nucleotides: TGTGCCAGCAGTTCCCTGGACAGGGGTTCTTTTTACGAAAAACTGTTTTTT. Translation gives CASSSLDRGSFYEKLFF.

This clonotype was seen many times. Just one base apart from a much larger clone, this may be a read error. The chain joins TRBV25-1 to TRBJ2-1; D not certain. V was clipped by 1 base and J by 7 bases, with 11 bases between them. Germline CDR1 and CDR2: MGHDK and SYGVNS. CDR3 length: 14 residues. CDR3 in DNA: TGTGCCAGCAGTGAATGCTCGGATTGGAATGAGCAGTTCTTC. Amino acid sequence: CASSECSDWNEQFF. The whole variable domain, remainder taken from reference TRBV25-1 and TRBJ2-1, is EADIYQTPRYLVIGTGKKITLECSQTMGHDKMYWYQQDPGMELHLIHYSYGVNSTEKGDLSSESTVSRIRTEHFPLTLESARPSHTSQYLCASSECSDWNEQFFGPGTRLTVL.

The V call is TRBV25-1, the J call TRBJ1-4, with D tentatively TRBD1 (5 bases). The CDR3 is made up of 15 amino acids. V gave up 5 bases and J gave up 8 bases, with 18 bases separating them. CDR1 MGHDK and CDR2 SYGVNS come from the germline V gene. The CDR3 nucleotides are TGTGCCAGCAGTAGCTACCGGGACTCTGGGGAAAAACTGTTTTTT. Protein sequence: CASSSYRDSGEKLFF.

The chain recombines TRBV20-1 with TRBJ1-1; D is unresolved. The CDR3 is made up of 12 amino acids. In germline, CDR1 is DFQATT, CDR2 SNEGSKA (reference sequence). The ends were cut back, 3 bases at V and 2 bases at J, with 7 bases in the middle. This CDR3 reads CSARRANTEAFF. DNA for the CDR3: TGCAGTGCTAGGAGGGCAAACACTGAAGCTTTCTTT.

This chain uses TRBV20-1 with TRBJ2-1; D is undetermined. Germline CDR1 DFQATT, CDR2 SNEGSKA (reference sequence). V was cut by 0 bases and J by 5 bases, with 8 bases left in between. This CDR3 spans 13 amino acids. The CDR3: CSARDPPNNEQFF. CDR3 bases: TGCAGTGCTAGAGATCCGCCGAACAATGAGCAGTTCTTC.

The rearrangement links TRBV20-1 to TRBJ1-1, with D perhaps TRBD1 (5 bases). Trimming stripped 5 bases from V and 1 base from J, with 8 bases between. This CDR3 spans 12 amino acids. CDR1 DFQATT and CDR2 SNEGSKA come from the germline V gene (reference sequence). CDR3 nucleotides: TGCAGTGCTTGGAGGGGGAACACTGAAGCTTTCTTT. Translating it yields CSAWRGNTEAFF.

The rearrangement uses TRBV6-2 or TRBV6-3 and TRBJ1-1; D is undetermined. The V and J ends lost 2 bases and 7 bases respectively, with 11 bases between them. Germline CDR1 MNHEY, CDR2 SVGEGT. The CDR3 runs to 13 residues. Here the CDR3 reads CASSYGRINEAFF. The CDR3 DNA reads TGTGCCAGCAGTTACGGGAGAATAAATGAAGCTTTCTTT.

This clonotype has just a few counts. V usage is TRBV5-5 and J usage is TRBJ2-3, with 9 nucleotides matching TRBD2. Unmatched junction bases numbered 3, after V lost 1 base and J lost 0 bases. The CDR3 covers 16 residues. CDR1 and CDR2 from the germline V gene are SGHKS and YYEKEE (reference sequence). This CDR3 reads CASSLLAGTSTDTQYF. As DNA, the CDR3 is TGTGCCAGCAGCTTGCTAGCGGGGACTAGCACAGATACGCAGTATTTT.

DNA of the CDR3: TGTGCCAGCAGTTCCCATCCAGGGCGAGGGGCCCAGTACTTC. It is translated as CASSSHPGRGAQYF. The J gene is TRBJ2-5, the V gene TRBV6-2 or TRBV6-3, with D perhaps matching TRBD1 or TRBD2 (5 bases each). Trimming took 4 bases from V and 9 from J, leaving 18 bases between them. The germline V gene has CDR1 MNHEY and CDR2 SVGEGT. The CDR3 is made up of 14 amino acids.

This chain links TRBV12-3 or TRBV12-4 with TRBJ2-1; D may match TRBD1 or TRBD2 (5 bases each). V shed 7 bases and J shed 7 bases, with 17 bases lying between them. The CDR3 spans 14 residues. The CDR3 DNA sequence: TGTGCCAGCATCCCAAGGGGACGGGTGAATGAGCAGTTCTTC. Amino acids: CASIPRGRVNEQFF.